The present TCR beta chain was sequenced within a study of cytomegalovirus exposure and HLA in healthy donors. Study information: Earlier results showed roughly 110 million unique TCR beta sequences derived from some 180 million T cells. Study conclusions and caveats: Common viral pathogens were later found to be apparently linked to several of the most significant clusters.

The PCR employed 60 Vbeta primers together with 13 Jbeta primers. Data came from immunoSEQ multiplex PCR; TCRdb stores just in-frame clones and leaves some out. The sample lists 160,000 or so clones, about 80% seen once, with 2% to 2.5% in the top ten. Comments on this clone: Antigen unknown.

Trimming cost V 3 bases and J 7 bases, with 15 bases left between them. There are 14 residues in the CDR3. In germline, CDR1 is MNHEY, CDR2 SVGAGI. V and J are TRBV6-5 and TRBJ1-2; D perhaps matches TRBD1 (5 bases). The sequence was collected from a man aged 60-69 years in good health and CMV-seronegative. The source material was PBMCs. The CDR3: CASSYLPTGGGYTF. CDR3 in DNA: TGTGCCAGCAGTTATCTCCCGACGGGGGGTGGCTACACCTTC.